The source of this TCR beta chain is a study of cytomegalovirus exposure and HLA in healthy donors. The germline V gene encodes CDR1 MNHNY and CDR2 SVGAGI (reference sequence). This CDR3 comprises 14 residues. J lost 2 bases, V lost 6 bases, and 6 bases had no gene match. The PCR had 60 Vbeta and 13 Jbeta primers. Method: immunoSEQ multiplex PCR; TCRdb's copy keeps in-frame clones and lacks some. The sample lists about 190,000 clones; roughly 80% were seen once. The sequenced sample was PBMCs. This receptor was taken from a woman aged 25 to 39 in good health and CMV-seropositive. V usage is TRBV6-6 and J usage is TRBJ1-1; TRBD1 matches 7 bases. The CDR3 nucleotides are TGTGCCAGCAGACAGACAGGGATAAACACTGAAGCTTTCTTT. Protein product: CASRQTGINTEAFF.